This T cell receptor (beta chain) came from a study of OX40 agonist ivuxolimab in advanced cancers. Background on the study: Every 2 weeks, patients received ivuxolimab intravenously, dosed at 0.01 to 10 mg/kg.

Sampled blood was obtained at baseline, cycle 4 day 1, and cycle 7 day 1. Losses at the gene ends were 2 bases for V and 3 bases for J; bases not matched to a gene: 4. CDR1 and CDR2 from the germline V gene are MNHEY and SMNVEV (reference sequence). This CDR3 region has 14 residues. This clone has just one count. Here immunoSEQ multiplex PCR was the method, and the copy in TCRdb shows in-frame clones only, minus some. The table has 13,000 or so clones, 65% to 70% seen once. The V and J genes are TRBV27 and TRBJ2-7; TRBD1 matches 7 bases. The sequenced sample was CD4+ or CD8+ T cells sorted from blood, obtained in a trial of the OX40 agonist ivuxolimab. This TCR came from an adult with an advanced solid tumor such as melanoma, head and neck, liver or kidney cancer. The CDR3 reads CASSLRDSYYEQYF. For the CDR3, the DNA is TGTGCCAGCAGTTTAAGGGACAGCTACTACGAGCAGTACTTC.